This entry is about one TCR beta chain. This may stem from a read error, because a much larger clone lies one nucleotide away. In germline, CDR1 is DFQATT, CDR2 SNEGSKA (reference sequence). The CDR3 contains 12 residues. V lost 2 bases to trimming and J lost 6 bases, with 10 bases between them. It was RNA transcripts that yielded the amplified TCR beta CDR3 regions. With the HTBI primer set, the TCR CDR3 went through a first round of RT-PCR. In TCRdb, the multiplex PCR reads were re-called with MiXCR into one record per CDR3 protein. The sample carries about 380,000 distinct CDR3 sequences, around a sixth recorded once. The data were obtained in a study of T cells in Graves' hyperthyroidism and ophthalmopathy. Used for diagnoses were clinical symptoms, serum thyroxine and TRAb, thyroid ultrasound and orbital computed tomography. PBMCs were obtained from 9.5 to 10 ml fresh peripheral blood.

The chain uses TRBV20-1 and TRBJ1-2; D not certain. Sequencing input: blood. The TCR was taken from a man between 18 and 29 years old with Graves' ophthalmopathy. The CDR3 spells CSARSLSDGYTF. In DNA form, the CDR3 reads TGCAGTGCTAGAAGTCTCTCCGATGGCTACACCTTC.